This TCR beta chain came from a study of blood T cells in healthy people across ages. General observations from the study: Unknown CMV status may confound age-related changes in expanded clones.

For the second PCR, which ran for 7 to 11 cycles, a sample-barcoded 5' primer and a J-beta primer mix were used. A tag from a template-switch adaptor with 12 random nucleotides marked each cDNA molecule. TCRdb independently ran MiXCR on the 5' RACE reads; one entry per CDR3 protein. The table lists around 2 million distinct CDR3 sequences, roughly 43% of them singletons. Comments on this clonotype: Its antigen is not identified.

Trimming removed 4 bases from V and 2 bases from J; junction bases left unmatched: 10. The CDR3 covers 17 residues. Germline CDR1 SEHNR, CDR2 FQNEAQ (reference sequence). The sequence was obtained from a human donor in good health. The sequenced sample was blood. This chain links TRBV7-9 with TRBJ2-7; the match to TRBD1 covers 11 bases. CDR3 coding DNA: TGTGCCAGCAGCTCAGGAAGATGGGGACAGGGGGCCTACGAGCAGTACTTC. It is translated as CASSSGRWGQGAYEQYF.